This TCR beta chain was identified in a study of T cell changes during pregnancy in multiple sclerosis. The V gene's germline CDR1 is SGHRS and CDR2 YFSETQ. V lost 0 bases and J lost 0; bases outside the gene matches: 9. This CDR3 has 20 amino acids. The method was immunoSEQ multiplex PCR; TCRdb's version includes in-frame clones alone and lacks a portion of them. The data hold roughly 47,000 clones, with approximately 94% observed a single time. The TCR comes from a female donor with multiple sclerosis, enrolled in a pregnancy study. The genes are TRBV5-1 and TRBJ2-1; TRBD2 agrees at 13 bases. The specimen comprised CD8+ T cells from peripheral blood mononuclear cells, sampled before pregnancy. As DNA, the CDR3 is TGCGCCAGCAGCTTGGCCGGGACTAGCGGGACAAGGAGCTCCTACAATGAGCAGTTCTTC. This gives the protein CASSLAGTSGTRSSYNEQFF.